This TCR beta chain was identified in a study of regulatory T cells in long-lasting Graves disease. General study findings and limits: Favoring TRBV28, TRBJ1-2 and TRBJ2-5 was a feature seen in persistent disease.

This clonotype was observed a handful of times. Antigen: not known. Arm-PCR with iRepertoire HTBI primers amplified the CDR3 regions for these TCR beta libraries. TCRdb reprocessed the multiplex PCR reads via MiXCR and lists one record per CDR3 protein. This sample has under 500,000 distinct CDR3 sequences; less than 20% occur once, and the top ten carry approximately 11%. Time point: newly diagnosed GD, antithyroid drugs for less than 3 months. RNA isolated from PBMCs was used to make the TCR library. Criteria from the American Thyroid Association guidelines were applied to diagnose Graves' disease. The germline V gene encodes CDR1 ENHRY and CDR2 SYGVKD. Losses at the gene ends were 3 bases for V and 4 bases for J; bases not matched to a gene: 6. This CDR3 contains 16 residues. These records were also assigned to another study, of T cells in Graves' hyperthyroidism and ophthalmopathy. From that second work: Lactation, pregnancy, other autoimmune disease or uncontrolled infection led to exclusion of patients.

The rearrangement uses TRBV10-3 and TRBJ2-3, with 11 nucleotides matching TRBD2. This sequence originates from a woman aged 25 to 39 with Graves disease. Sample: peripheral blood mononuclear cells (PBMCs), taken at new diagnosis, from a patient treated with antithyroid drugs. The CDR3 is CAISDLPGLAADTQYF. The CDR3 nucleotides read TGTGCCATCAGTGATCTTCCGGGACTAGCGGCAGATACGCAGTATTTT.